These 26 T cell receptor beta chains were sequenced from one sample in a study of cytomegalovirus exposure and HLA in healthy donors. PCR was performed using 60 Vbeta and 13 Jbeta primers. Sequencing was performed with immunoSEQ multiplex PCR; in TCRdb, only in-frame clones are kept and a portion is missing. The data show some 57,000 clones, approximately 88% seen once. The sequenced sample was PBMCs. The receptors here all came from a man aged 25 to 40 in good health and CMV-seropositive.

The rearrangement uses TRBV5-4 and TRBJ1-2, with a tentative D call TRBD1 (6 bases). V lost 1 base, J lost 1 base, and 11 bases lay in between. The CDR3 loop spans 15 amino acids. The germline V gene encodes CDR1 SGHNT and CDR2 YYREEE (reference sequence). CDR3 nucleotide sequence: TGTGCCAGCAGCTTGCAGGGACAACTTAACTATGGCTACACCTTC. It codes for CASSLQGQLNYGYTF. Full variable domain (outside the CDR3, taken from reference TRBV5-4 and TRBJ1-2): ETGVTQSPTHLIKTRGQQVTLRCSSQSGHNTVSWYQQALGQGPQFIFQYYREEENGRGNFPPRFSGLQFPNYSSELNVNALELDDSALYLCASSLQGQLNYGYTFGSGTRLTVV.

This rearrangement joins TRBV11-2 to TRBJ2-5, with 12 bases matching TRBD2. The CDR3 runs to 16 residues. Trimming cost V 4 bases and J 5 bases; bases outside gene matches: 8. The germline V gene has CDR1 SGHAT and CDR2 FQNNGV. The CDR3 spells CASSSTTSGSGETQYF. The CDR3 DNA sequence: TGTGCCAGCAGCTCGACGACTAGCGGGAGTGGGGAGACCCAGTACTTC.

The rearrangement links TRBV7-8 to TRBJ2-3; D is perhaps TRBD2 (6 bases). This CDR3 has 14 residues. Between the trimmed V and J ends, which lost 1 base and 2 bases, there was a span of 7 bases. CDR1 SGHVS and CDR2 FQNEAQ come from the germline V gene. The CDR3 region has the DNA TGTGCCAGCAGCTTAGGCGGGAACACAGATACGCAGTATTTT. It encodes CASSLGGNTDTQYF.

There are a few counts of this clone. The gene calls are TRBV30 and TRBJ1-2; 8 nucleotides line up with TRBD1. CDR3 length: 14 amino acids. With 5 bases clipped from V and 8 bases from J, the junction kept 13 bases outside the gene matches. CDR1 and CDR2 (germline): GTSNPN, SVGIG (reference sequence). CDR3 sequence (DNA): TGTGCCTGGCAGGGGGCAGGGTCCTTCCGAGGCTACACCTTC. It specifies CAWQGAGSFRGYTF.

The chain employs TRBV7-8 and TRBJ2-3, with TRBD2 matching 14 bases. The CDR3 totals 19 residues. Germline trimming cut 5 bases from V and 2 bases from J; bases unmatched to any gene: 12. The germline CDR1 and CDR2 sequences are SGHVS and FQNEAQ. The CDR3 region is CASSPKTSGRAIFTDTQYF. CDR3 bases: TGTGCCAGCAGCCCGAAGACTAGCGGGAGGGCTATATTCACAGATACGCAGTATTTT.

V is TRBV11-3 and J is TRBJ1-1; D is unclear. The V end was cut by 0 bases, the J end by 6 bases, with 11 bases between. Germline CDR1 and CDR2: SGHNT and YENEEA. This CDR3 spans 14 amino acids. CDR3 region: CASSLDGESPEAFF. CDR3 nucleotides: TGTGCCAGCAGCTTAGACGGGGAGTCCCCTGAAGCTTTCTTT.

J is TRBJ1-4 and V is TRBV7-2; D uncertain. Trimming took off 1 base at V and 0 bases at J, with 12 bases between the two ends. CDR1 is SGHTA and CDR2 is FQGNSA in the germline V gene. This CDR3 has 17 amino acids. The chain's CDR3 is CASSLVSTSATNEKLFF. As DNA, the CDR3 is TGTGCCAGCAGCTTAGTTTCTACCAGCGCAACTAATGAAAAACTGTTTTTT.

The genes are TRBV2 and TRBJ2-1, with a weak D call TRBD1 (5 bases). The V and J ends lost 7 bases and 3 bases respectively, with 16 bases between them. This CDR3 has 15 residues. Per germline, CDR1 SNHLY and CDR2 FYNNEI. The CDR3 DNA follows: TGTGCCAGCACTGATCCCTCAGGGTACTACAATGAGCAGTTCTTC. It specifies CASTDPSGYYNEQFF.

The chain employs TRBV28 and TRBJ1-1, with 8 bases that match TRBD1. CDR1 and CDR2 from the germline V gene are MDHEN and SYDVKM. V lost 4 bases, J lost 3 bases, and 16 bases stayed unmatched. CDR3 length: 18 residues. CDR3 loop: CASSSNLFQGAVDTEAFF. In nucleotides, the CDR3 is TGTGCCAGCAGTTCAAACTTATTCCAGGGGGCGGTCGACACTGAAGCTTTCTTT.

The chain joins TRBV7-2 to TRBJ2-1, with TRBD2 matching 10 bases. Germline-derived CDR1 and CDR2 are SGHTA and FQGNSA. The V and J ends lost 5 bases and 2 bases, in that order; junction bases with no gene match: 3. The CDR3 runs 15 residues. CDR3 sequence reads: CASSITSGTYNEQFF. The CDR3 DNA reads as TGTGCCAGCAGCATCACTAGCGGGACCTACAATGAGCAGTTCTTC.

V usage is TRBV2 and J usage is TRBJ2-5; 7 nucleotides match TRBD1. The ends lost 5 bases at V and 4 bases at J; junction bases unmatched: 4. The CDR3 length is 13 residues. Germline V lookup: CDR1 SNHLY, CDR2 FYNNEI. In nucleotides, the CDR3 is TGTGCCAGCAGTTTTGACAGGGCAGAGACCCAGTACTTC. Amino acids: CASSFDRAETQYF.

This rearrangement joins TRBV28 to TRBJ1-1; D not resolved. V lost 6 bases and J lost 8, with 10 bases in between. CDR1 is MDHEN, CDR2 SYDVKM, per germline. This CDR3 is 11 amino acids long. CDR3 DNA: TGTGCCAGCAGCTGGGCTTTAGAAGCTTTCTTT. Translation gives CASSWALEAFF.

This chain uses TRBV7-9 with TRBJ2-2; 9 bases are shared with TRBD2. The germline V gene has CDR1 SEHNR and CDR2 FQNEAQ (reference sequence). J was trimmed by 6 bases and V by 1 base; bases with no gene match: 6. This CDR3 has 16 residues. CDR3 amino acids: CASSLGSGRRSGELFF. CDR3 in DNA: TGTGCCAGCAGCTTAGGTAGCGGGAGAAGGTCCGGGGAGCTGTTTTTT.

The chain combines TRBV5-1 with TRBJ2-2; tentative D call: TRBD2 (5 bases). The CDR3 has 15 amino acids. CDR1 is SGHRS, CDR2 YFSETQ, per germline. Trimming left V 2 bases short and J 6 bases short, with 14 bases between. The CDR3 spells CASSFSLGSPGELFF. CDR3 sequence (DNA): TGCGCCAGCAGCTTTTCACTAGGGAGCCCCGGGGAGCTGTTTTTT.

CDR3: CSVYPGQSYEQYF. The CDR3, as DNA: TGCAGCGTTTATCCGGGACAATCCTACGAGCAGTACTTC. This chain connects TRBV29-1 to TRBJ2-7; the D gene is possibly TRBD1 (6 bases). Trimming stripped 5 bases from V and 1 base from J, with 12 bases between. The germline V gene encodes CDR1 SQVTM and CDR2 ANQGSEA. This CDR3 comprises 13 residues.

J is TRBJ2-5 and V is TRBV9; TRBD1 aligns across 9 bases. Germline CDR1 and CDR2: SGDLS and YYNGEE. The CDR3 is 13 residues long. V shed 4 bases and J 4 bases; nucleotides not matched to a gene: 2. The CDR3 nucleotides read TGTGCCAGCAGCATACAGGGGGCAGAGACCCAGTACTTC. Translating it yields CASSIQGAETQYF.

This clone has only one observation. The V call is TRBV6-1, the J call TRBJ1-1; D unresolved. CDR1 and CDR2 from the germline V gene are MNHNS and SASEGT. This CDR3 is built from 14 residues. Trimming shortened V by 5 bases and J by 1 base, and 11 bases separated the two germline ends. CDR3 in amino acids: CASSPSGGNTEAFF. The CDR3, as DNA: TGTGCCAGCAGTCCCTCAGGTGGGAACACTGAAGCTTTCTTT.

This chain joins TRBV9 and TRBJ1-6; maybe TRBD1 (5 bases). The ends were cut back, 3 bases at V and 7 bases at J, with 14 bases in the middle. The CDR3 runs to 15 residues. Per germline, CDR1 SGDLS and CDR2 YYNGEE. Written as DNA, the CDR3 is TGTGCCAGCAGCGATGGGGGGGTAGTCAATTCACCCCTCCACTTT. Encoded protein: CASSDGGVVNSPLHF.

CDR3 nucleotides: TGTGCCAGCAGTTCCCCCAGCGGAAAAAGCGATGAGCAGTTCTTC. This encodes CASSSPSGKSDEQFF. The rearrangement uses TRBV6-5 and TRBJ2-1; perhaps TRBD2 as D (5 bases). This CDR3 is built from 15 residues. V was shortened by 4 bases and J by 8 bases, with 18 bases between the two germline ends. The germline CDR1 and CDR2 sequences are MNHEY and SVGAGI.

The chain links TRBV11-2 to TRBJ2-7; 13 bases are a match to TRBD2. The CDR3 totals 16 residues. V lost 5 bases and J lost 1; bases outside the gene matches: 5. In germline, CDR1 is SGHAT, CDR2 FQNNGV. The chain's CDR3 is CASSERLAGGSYEQYF. CDR3 DNA: TGTGCCAGCAGCGAGCGACTAGCGGGAGGATCCTACGAGCAGTACTTC.

The V call is TRBV5-1, the J call TRBJ2-4, with TRBD2 as a possible D gene (6 bases). Trimming left V 0 bases short and J 0 bases short, with 7 bases between. This CDR3 is 15 amino acids long. The germline V gene encodes CDR1 SGHRS and CDR2 YFSETQ. CDR3 sequence reads: CASSLAGGAKNIQYF. The CDR3 DNA is TGCGCCAGCAGCTTGGCCGGGGGAGCCAAAAACATTCAGTACTTC.

The V call is TRBV19, the J call TRBJ1-1; D uncertain. V was clipped by 5 bases and J by 7 bases, with 8 bases between them. In germline, CDR1 is LNHDA, CDR2 SQIVND (reference sequence). The CDR3 has 11 residues. CDR3 region: CASSYRGEAFF. The CDR3, as DNA: TGTGCCAGTAGTTATCGGGGTGAAGCTTTCTTT.

V and J are TRBV5-1 and TRBJ2-7; 10 bases agree with TRBD1. V trimming: 4 bases; J trimming: 2 bases; junction bases outside the gene matches: 3. Germline values: CDR1 SGHRS, CDR2 YFSETQ. This CDR3 has 14 amino acids. The CDR3 DNA reads TGCGCCAGCAGCCTAGGGACAGGGGCCTACGAGCAGTACTTC. Translating it yields CASSLGTGAYEQYF.

This clone was detected only a few times. The chain joins TRBV11-2 to TRBJ2-5, with 7 bases aligning to TRBD2. V lost 2 bases and J lost 6; bases outside the gene matches: 6. The CDR3 runs 14 residues. The germline CDR1 and CDR2 sequences are SGHAT and FQNNGV. CDR3 region: CASSLRREIKTQYF. The CDR3 DNA reads as TGTGCCAGCAGCTTAAGGCGGGAGATAAAGACCCAGTACTTC.

This chain links TRBV5-1 with TRBJ2-3, with 7 bases fitting TRBD2. CDR3 length: 15 residues. Germline CDR1 SGHRS, CDR2 YFSETQ. J gave up 3 bases and V 5 bases, and 9 bases lay outside the gene matches. The CDR3, as DNA: TGCGCCAGCAGTTGGGCTTTGCGGGAGACAGATACGCAGTATTTT. It encodes CASSWALRETDTQYF. The full variable domain, its missing parts supplied by reference TRBV5-1 and TRBJ2-3, is KAGVTQTPRYLIKTRGQQVTLSCSPISGHRSVSWYQQTPGQGLQFLFEYFSETQRNKGNFPGRFSGRQFSNSRSEMNVSTLELGDSALYLCASSWALRETDTQYFGPGTRLTVL.

As DNA, the CDR3 is TGTGCAAGTCGCTTAGGGACTAGCGGGAGAGGTTGGGGCGAGCAGTACTTC. It specifies CASRLGTSGRGWGEQYF. This chain connects TRBV12-2 to TRBJ2-7; the listed D gene, TRBD2, was not tested against the DNA. TRBV12-2 is noted as a pseudogene. The CDR3 is 17 amino acids.